This record looks at one TCR beta chain sequence and its context. Antigen: not known. This sample's treatment: oral pan-JAK inhibitor, 5-10 mg twice daily. This entry belongs to a study of CD8+ T cells in alopecia areata. Notes on the study in general: Clonality exceeded that of normal scalp in lesional scalp, most notably in alopecia totalis/universalis.

The germline V gene encodes CDR1 SGHVS and CDR2 FNYEAQ. This CDR3 is 13 amino acids long. With 1 base removed from V and 2 bases from J, the gap between germline ends came to 4 bases. RNA was isolated and reverse transcribed to cDNA, the sequencing template. The data were produced by immunoSEQ multiplex PCR, yet TCRdb's version contains in-frame clones alone and is incomplete. Among about 100,000 clones listed, approximately 63% were seen once. This material consisted of CD8+ T cells sorted from blood, taken at approximately week 60, from a patient treated with tofacitinib. The chain joins TRBV7-6 to TRBJ2-3; D unclear. The sequence derives from a human donor with alopecia areata. The CDR3 DNA is TGTGCCAGCAGCTTAGAGGACACAGATACGCAGTATTTT. Amino acid sequence: CASSLEDTDTQYF.